The 19 T cell receptor beta chains presented below share a single source sample, sequenced in a study of cytomegalovirus exposure and HLA in healthy donors. Researchers ran the PCR with 60 Vbeta and 13 Jbeta primers. Some clones are missing from TCRdb's copy, which holds only in-frame ones; the method was immunoSEQ multiplex PCR. The repertoire holds about 120,000 clones, with roughly 82% as singletons. Sample: PBMCs. The source is a man aged 18 to 30 in good health and CMV-seropositive.

This clone was detected only once. The chain employs TRBV11-2 and TRBJ2-5; 10 bases fit TRBD1. V lost 6 bases and J lost 0; bases outside the gene matches: 7. The CDR3 runs 16 residues. Germline loops: CDR1 SGHAT, CDR2 FQNNGV. The CDR3 loop is CASRRGQGEYQETQYF. The CDR3, as DNA: TGTGCCAGCAGGCGAGGACAGGGGGAGTACCAAGAGACCCAGTACTTC. The full variable domain, with the rest looked up from reference TRBV11-2 and TRBJ2-5, is EAGVAQSPRYKIIEKRQSVAFWCNPISGHATLYWYQQILGQGPKLLIQFQNNGVVDDSQLPKDRFSAERLKGVDSTLKIQPAKLEDSAVYLCASRRGQGEYQETQYFGPGTRLLVL.

The chain has TRBV13 and TRBJ2-3; 7 nucleotides match TRBD1. V lost 2 bases to trimming and J lost 3 bases; unmatched junction nucleotides: 11. This CDR3 is built from 17 residues. Germline lookup yields CDR1 PRHDT and CDR2 FYEKMQ (reference sequence). In DNA form, the CDR3 reads TGTGCCAGCAGCTTAAAGAGGTCCCAGGGGGAGACAGATACGCAGTATTTT. It is translated as CASSLKRSQGETDTQYF.

This chain uses TRBV15 with TRBJ1-2; possibly TRBD1 for D (6 bases). Trimming removed 1 base at V and 8 bases at J, with 20 bases between. This CDR3 comprises 16 residues. Germline V gene data show CDR1 as LNHNV and CDR2 as YYDKDF (reference sequence). Written as DNA, the CDR3 is TGTGCCACCAGCAGAGTTCACTCTGGGGGGGGCCGCGGCTACACCTTC. It yields the protein CATSRVHSGGGRGYTF.

V usage is TRBV11-2 and J usage is TRBJ2-3, with 10 bases lining up with TRBD2. This CDR3 spans 19 amino acids. Trimming at V came to 1 base and at J to 0 bases, leaving 10 bases not matched to a gene. Germline V gene sequence: CDR1 SGHAT, CDR2 FQNNGV. Written as DNA, the CDR3 is TGTGCCAGCAGCTTAGCAGCGGGAGGGACGCGATCTAGCACAGATACGCAGTATTTT. It translates to CASSLAAGGTRSSTDTQYF.

The rearrangement uses TRBV18 and TRBJ2-7, with a tentative D call TRBD2 (5 bases). The CDR3 extends over 15 amino acids. CDR1 KGHSH and CDR2 LQKENI come from the germline V gene. Trimming shortened V by 6 bases and J by 2 bases, and 17 bases separated the two germline ends. CDR3 in DNA: TGTGCCAGCTCCCCCCTCTCGGGGTTGACCTACGAGCAGTACTTC. Translated: CASSPLSGLTYEQYF. The full variable domain, with the rest looked up from reference TRBV18 and TRBJ2-7, is NAGVMQNPRHLVRRRGQEARLRCSPMKGHSHVYWYRQLPEEGLKFMVYLQKENIIDESGMPKERFSAEFPKEGPSILRIQQVVRGDSAAYFCASSPLSGLTYEQYFGPGTRLTVT.

The V call is TRBV5-6, the J call TRBJ1-5; D gene ambiguous. CDR1 is SGHDT, CDR2 YYEEEE, per germline. The V end lost 2 bases, the J end lost 4 bases, and 10 bases lay between the germline ends. The CDR3 is 14 amino acids. The DNA of the CDR3 is TGTGCCAGCAGCTTAATGCAGGAAAATCAGCCCCAGCATTTT. This gives the protein CASSLMQENQPQHF.

The chain joins TRBV25-1 to TRBJ2-2; D ambiguous. Per the germline V gene, CDR1 is MGHDK and CDR2 is SYGVNS. Trimming took off 4 bases at V and 0 bases at J, with 9 bases between the two ends. The CDR3 has 15 amino acids. As DNA, the CDR3 is TGTGCCAGCAGTGCCCCATGGCCGAACACCGGGGAGCTGTTTTTT. Its protein is CASSAPWPNTGELFF.

The chain links TRBV4-2 to TRBJ2-5, with TRBD1 matching over 10 bases. The CDR3 sequence is 17 residues long. Germline CDR1 LGHNA, CDR2 YNFKEQ. Losses at the gene ends were 5 bases for V and 1 base for J; bases not matched to a gene: 10. CDR3 amino acids: CASSLTGTGDSQETQYF. For the CDR3, the DNA is TGTGCCAGCAGCTTAACCGGGACAGGGGACAGCCAAGAGACCCAGTACTTC.

The rearrangement links TRBV7-2 to TRBJ2-2; D gene unclear. The CDR3 sequence is 14 residues long. From germline, CDR1 is SGHTA and CDR2 FQGNSA. The germline V and J ends were trimmed by 5 bases and 4 bases, with 11 bases remaining between them. The CDR3 nucleotides read TGTGCCAGCAGCGTATTCACAGTCACCGGGGAGCTGTTTTTT. It encodes CASSVFTVTGELFF.

Comments on this clone: The same CDR3 is also encoded by other DNA sequences in this sample. The rearrangement uses TRBV7-9 and TRBJ1-5; D is undetermined. This CDR3 has 12 amino acids. CDR1 and CDR2 from the germline V gene are SEHNR and FQNEAQ (reference sequence). V was clipped by 1 base and J by 7 bases, with 5 bases between them. This CDR3 is CASSLGGQPQHF. The CDR3 DNA reads as TGTGCCAGCAGCTTAGGAGGGCAGCCCCAGCATTTT.

The rearrangement joins TRBV25-1 to TRBJ2-3; D is undetermined. The germline V and J ends were trimmed by 1 base and 3 bases, with 8 bases remaining between them. Per the germline V gene, CDR1 is MGHDK and CDR2 is SYGVNS. The CDR3 sequence is 14 residues long. CDR3 residues: CASSEFSLTDTQYF. The CDR3 nucleotides are TGTGCCAGCAGTGAATTTTCGTTGACAGATACGCAGTATTTT.

The chain recombines TRBV6-5 with TRBJ2-3; TRBD2 is a possible D gene (5 bases). Germline CDR1 is MNHEY and CDR2 is SVGAGI. CDR3 length: 14 amino acids. Between the trimmed V and J ends, which lost 3 bases and 0 bases, there was a span of 7 bases. Written as DNA, the CDR3 is TGTGCCAGCAGTTATGGACTTAGCACAGATACGCAGTATTTT. Protein: CASSYGLSTDTQYF.

The CDR3 loop reads CASRHQGNEQYF. DNA of the CDR3: TGCGCCAGCAGACATCAGGGAAACGAGCAGTACTTC. This chain joins TRBV10-2 and TRBJ2-7; D is perhaps TRBD1 (5 bases). Trimming stripped 6 bases from V and 5 bases from J, with 11 bases between. Germline loops: CDR1 WSHSY, CDR2 SAAADI. This CDR3 is built from 12 residues.

This clone is a singleton in its sample. The V and J genes are TRBV7-2 and TRBJ2-7, with 9 bases fitting TRBD1. CDR1 is SGHTA, CDR2 FQGNSA, per germline. The CDR3 is made up of 15 amino acids. The V segment lost 5 bases and the J segment 7 bases; nucleotides outside the gene matches: 12. The CDR3 sequence is CASSPGQGWSREQYF. In nucleotides, the CDR3 is TGTGCCAGCAGCCCTGGACAGGGGTGGTCTCGAGAGCAGTACTTC.

In this sample, this clone turned up a few times. The rearrangement joins TRBV4-1 to TRBJ1-2, with D possibly matching TRBD1 (5 bases). V was pared by 1 base and J by 4 bases, with 16 bases between. CDR3 length: 16 residues. CDR1 is MGHRA and CDR2 is YSYEKL in the germline V gene. CDR3 nucleotides: TGCGCCAGCAGCCAAGCCCCGATGGGGGGAGTCTATGGCTACACCTTC. Protein product: CASSQAPMGGVYGYTF.

The CDR3 nucleotides are TGTGCCAGCAGCCCCAGACTAGGATCTAGCGGGGGCTTTAACACCGGGGAGCTGTTTTTT. Residues: CASSPRLGSSGGFNTGELFF. This chain links TRBV4-2 with TRBJ2-2; 10 bases agree with TRBD2. The CDR3 has 20 amino acids. J lost 2 bases, V lost 4 bases, and 16 bases had no gene match. The germline CDR1 and CDR2 sequences are LGHNA and YNFKEQ.

The V and J genes are TRBV2 and TRBJ1-1; TRBD1 agrees at 7 bases. The CDR3 consists of 12 residues. Germline loops: CDR1 SNHLY, CDR2 FYNNEI. V shed 9 bases and J 6 bases; nucleotides not matched to a gene: 7. CDR3 nucleotides: TGTGCCAGGGGACAGCATATAGCTGAAGCTTTCTTT. Protein product: CARGQHIAEAFF.

The chain is built from TRBV9 and TRBJ1-6; TRBD1 agrees at 8 bases. This CDR3 has 15 residues. Germline CDR1 and CDR2: SGDLS and YYNGEE. V shed 6 bases, J shed 8 bases, and the junction held 10 bases outside the gene matches. The DNA for the CDR3 is TGTGCCAGCACCCCTGGGACAGGCTCTTATTCACCCCTCCACTTT. This sequence encodes CASTPGTGSYSPLHF.

The V and J genes are TRBV6-5 and TRBJ1-6, with D perhaps TRBD1 (5 bases). The CDR3 consists of 14 residues. The germline V and J ends were trimmed by 0 bases and 6 bases, with 6 bases remaining between them. Germline V gene lookup returns CDR1 MNHEY and CDR2 SVGAGI. Written as DNA, the CDR3 is TGTGCCAGCAGTTACTCCGACAGTAATTCACCCCTCCACTTT. Translation: CASSYSDSNSPLHF.